The TCR beta chain under discussion was sequenced for a study of blood T cell repertoires in COVID-19. Study information: Spain, Italy and the United States supplied samples that represented acute and convalescent COVID-19.

Study processing details: Estimation of nucleated cell counts relied on the amplification of reference gene primers. TCRdb's table, derived via immunoSEQ multiplex PCR, lists solely in-frame clones and lacks some. V and J calls and clone size are given by that table; D and trimming were obtained from the DNA. The sample contains more than 300,000 clones, around 89% of which appear only once. Trimming at V came to 4 bases and at J to 6 bases, leaving 6 bases not matched to a gene. Germline V gene sequence: CDR1 SGHRS, CDR2 YFSETQ. This CDR3 has 14 residues. The TCR was taken from a man aged 18 to 29 who had recovered from COVID-19. The chain couples TRBV5-1 to TRBJ2-3; 9 nucleotides align to TRBD1. The sample taken for sequencing was peripheral blood. The chain's CDR3 is CASSLDRGGDTQYF. The CDR3 bases are TGCGCCAGCAGCCTGGACAGGGGAGGCGATACGCAGTATTTT.